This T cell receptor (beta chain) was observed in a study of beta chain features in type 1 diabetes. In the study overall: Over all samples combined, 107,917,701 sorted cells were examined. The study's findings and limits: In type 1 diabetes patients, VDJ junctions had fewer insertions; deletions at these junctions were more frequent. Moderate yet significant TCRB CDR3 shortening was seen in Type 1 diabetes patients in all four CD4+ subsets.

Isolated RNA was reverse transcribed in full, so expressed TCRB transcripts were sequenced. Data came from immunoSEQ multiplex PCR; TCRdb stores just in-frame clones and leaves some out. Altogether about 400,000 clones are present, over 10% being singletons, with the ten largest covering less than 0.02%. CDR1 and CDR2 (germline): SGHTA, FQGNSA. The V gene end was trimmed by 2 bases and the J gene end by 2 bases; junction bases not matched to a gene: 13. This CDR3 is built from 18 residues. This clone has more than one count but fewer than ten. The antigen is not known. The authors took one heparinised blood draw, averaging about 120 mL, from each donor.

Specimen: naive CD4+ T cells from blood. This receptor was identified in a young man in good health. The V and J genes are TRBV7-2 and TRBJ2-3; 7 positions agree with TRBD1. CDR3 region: CASSLQSRLGQNTDTQYF. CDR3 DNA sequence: TGTGCCAGCAGCTTACAAAGCAGACTGGGACAGAACACAGATACGCAGTATTTT.